This is a list of T cell receptor beta chains from one sample in a study of CD8 T cells in Susac syndrome. A single record per CDR3 protein comes from TCRdb applying MiXCR to the immunoSEQ multiplex PCR reads. Here the sample spans a few hundred thousand distinct CDR3 sequences, around 85% being singletons. Sequencing input: CD8+ T cells from PBMCs. These receptors were obtained from a human donor with multiple sclerosis. CDR3s include the opening cysteine and the closing phenylalanine or tryptophan. The D gene is left open where the match is weak. Clone size appears in some rows only: once, few, many, or a class for an expanded clone.

DNA	CDR3	length	V	D	size	J
TGTGCCAGCAGCTCCGGACGCAGCCCCGCTGAAGCTTTCTTT	CASSSGRSPAEAFF	14	TRBV27	-	-	TRBJ1-1
TGCAGCGTTGTAAGGGGACCCTACGAGCAGTACTTC	CSVVRGPYEQYF	12	TRBV29-1	-	-	TRBJ2-7
TGTGCCAGCAGCTTCGGCGGGAGGGGCACAGATACGCAGTATTTT	CASSFGGRGTDTQYF	15	TRBV11-2	TRBD2	medium-sized	TRBJ2-3
TGTGCCAGCAGCTCCTCCACCAGGACATCTGGAAACACCATATATTTT	CASSSSTRTSGNTIYF	16	TRBV11-2	-	-	TRBJ1-3
TGCAGTGCTAGTATGATGACAGGGGGGTACGAGCAGTACTTC	CSASMMTGGYEQYF	14	TRBV20-1	TRBD1	-	TRBJ2-7
TGCGCCAGCGCCGACGGGAGGGCCCCAGAGACCCAGTACTTC	CASADGRAPETQYF	14	TRBV5-1	TRBD2	-	TRBJ2-5
TGTGCCAGCAGTTACCCCAGTGGGGGTGAAGCTTTCTTT	CASSYPSGGEAFF	13	TRBV6-5	-	-	TRBJ1-1
TGTGCCGGGAAAAGCGGGAGCTCCTACAATGAGCAGTTCTTC	CAGKSGSSYNEQFF	14	TRBV6-2/TRBV6-3	TRBD2	-	TRBJ2-1
TGTGCCTGGAGTGGGATTCCGGAGACCCAGTACTTC	CAWSGIPETQYF	12	TRBV30	-	-	TRBJ2-5
TGTGCCAGCAGCGTGACTAGCGGCTCCTACAATGAGCAGTTCTTC	CASSVTSGSYNEQFF	15	TRBV7-9	TRBD2	-	TRBJ2-1
TGTGCCACCAGCAGATTAGCGGGAGCTACAGATACGCAGTATTTT	CATSRLAGATDTQYF	15	TRBV15	TRBD2	-	TRBJ2-3
TGTGCCAGCAACCCAACCGGGACTAGCGGCGACGAGCAGTACTTC	CASNPTGTSGDEQYF	15	TRBV6-1	TRBD2	few	TRBJ2-7
TGTGCCAGTAGTTCCATAGCGGGAGGGAAGGACGAGCAGTACTTC	CASSSIAGGKDEQYF	15	TRBV19	TRBD2	once	TRBJ2-7
TGCGCCAGCAGCCATCGGACAGGCAGCGCCGGAAACACCATATATTTT	CASSHRTGSAGNTIYF	16	TRBV4-3	TRBD1	-	TRBJ1-3
TGCAGCGTTGACGGCGGGATCACAGATACGCAGTATTTT	CSVDGGITDTQYF	13	TRBV29-1	-	-	TRBJ2-3
TGTGCCAGCAGTTTTACGGTCTCTGGGGCCAACGTCCTGACTTTC	CASSFTVSGANVLTF	15	TRBV27	-	once	TRBJ2-6
TGTGCCAGCAGCGTTGGGGTTTCGACCTACAATGAGCAGTTCTTC	CASSVGVSTYNEQFF	15	TRBV9	-	-	TRBJ2-1
TGTGCCTGGAGCCTAGTAAGGGGCTCCGGCTACACCTTC	CAWSLVRGSGYTF	13	TRBV30	-	-	TRBJ1-2
TGTGCCAGCAGCCAAGAGCCTAGCGGGGGCTACGAGCAGTACTTC	CASSQEPSGGYEQYF	15	TRBV4-2	TRBD2	-	TRBJ2-7
TGCAGTGCTGAGGGGCGGGGTGGGGGAACTGAAGCTTTCTTT	CSAEGRGGGTEAFF	14	TRBV20-1	-	-	TRBJ1-1
TGTGCCAGCGGAGCTAGCGGGTACCTAAGAGAGCAGTACTTC	CASGASGYLREQYF	14	TRBV28	TRBD2	-	TRBJ2-7
TGTGCCAGCAGCCTCCGGGGGCCGGGGACCCAGTACTTC	CASSLRGPGTQYF	13	TRBV6-5	-	-	TRBJ2-5
TGTGCCAGCAGCTGGACAGGGATGAGCACTGAAGCTTTCTTT	CASSWTGMSTEAFF	14	TRBV7-9	TRBD1	-	TRBJ1-1
TGTGCCAGCAGCTTTCGACAGGGTGGCCCTCCCCCCTCTGGGGCCAACGTCCTGACTTTC	CASSFRQGGPPPSGANVLTF	20	TRBV5-4	TRBD1	-	TRBJ2-6
TGTGCCTGGAAAACCGACGGTGGCTTCGGGAATTCACCCCTCCACTTT	CAWKTDGGFGNSPLHF	16	TRBV30	-	-	TRBJ1-6
TGTGCCAGCAGTTACGTCGGGTTTGGAGGGGACACTGAAGCTTTCTTT	CASSYVGFGGDTEAFF	16	TRBV6-2/TRBV6-3	-	-	TRBJ1-1